The rows below give T cell receptor beta chains drawn from one sample of a study of T cell responses to AZD1222 COVID-19 vaccine. Profiled with immunoSEQ multiplex PCR; TCRdb holds only in-frame clones, not every one. The sample has about 180,000 clones, about 90% seen once. The source was peripheral blood, collected on day 0 of AZD1222 vaccination. The receptors shown here come from an adult in good health. The CDR3 runs from the conserved cysteine through the conserved F or W. The D gene is left open where the match is weak. Size tells how often a clone was seen (once, few, many) or the class of an expanded clone, and some rows leave it out.

V	J	size	D	DNA	CDR3
TRBV28	TRBJ1-2	.	.	TGTGCCAGCTTGGACGGGATCTATGGCTACACCTTC	CASLDGIYGYTF
TRBV28	TRBJ2-2	.	.	TGTGCCAGCAGTTTGGCGGCAGGGGGACTTCACACCGGGGAGCTGTTTTTT	CASSLAAGGLHTGELFF
TRBV7-8	TRBJ2-7	.	.	TGTGCCAGCAGCTTAGTTGAGGTACGGGAGCAGTACTTC	CASSLVEVREQYF
TRBV2	TRBJ1-3	once	.	TGTGCCAGCAGTGAGGGCAGAAGCTCTGGAAACACCATATATTTT	CASSEGRSSGNTIYF
TRBV2	TRBJ2-7	.	.	TGTGCCAGCAGTGAACGGGGCGTGGTATACTACGAGCAGTACTTC	CASSERGVVYYEQYF
TRBV7-3	TRBJ1-2	.	.	TGTGCCAGCAGCTTAGGGGGGGTCTATGGCTACACCTTC	CASSLGGVYGYTF
TRBV6-5	TRBJ2-7	.	.	TGTGCCAGCAGTACCTCAGGCATCGAGCAGTACTTC	CASSTSGIEQYF
TRBV15	TRBJ1-3	.	.	TGTGCCACCAGCAGAGATCGGGCTAGGGGAAACACCATATATTTT	CATSRDRARGNTIYF
TRBV27	TRBJ2-7	.	.	TGTGCCAGCAGGAAACCCACAGGGCACGAGCAGTACTTC	CASRKPTGHEQYF
TRBV12-3/TRBV12-4	TRBJ2-7	few	.	TGTGCCAGCAGTTTAGGGACTCGCGAGCAGTACTTC	CASSLGTREQYF
TRBV30	TRBJ2-3	once	.	TGTGCCTGGAGTCAGGGATCTAGCACAGATACGCAGTATTTT	CAWSQGSSTDTQYF
TRBV6-4	TRBJ1-3	.	TRBD1	TGTGCCAGCAGTGCAGGGACAGGGCCTGGAAACACCATATATTTT	CASSAGTGPGNTIYF
TRBV13	TRBJ2-7	few	.	TGTGCCAGCGGGCAGGGGGGCGAGCAGTACTTC	CASGQGGEQYF
TRBV3-1/TRBV3-2	TRBJ2-7	.	TRBD1	TGTGCCAGCACCCTCAGGACAGGTAGCTCCTACGAGCAGTACTTC	CASTLRTGSSYEQYF
TRBV4-1	TRBJ2-6	many	.	TGCGCCAGCAGCCAAGACGCCGCAACTGGGGCCAACGTCCTGACTTTC	CASSQDAATGANVLTF
TRBV4-1	TRBJ2-3	.	.	TGCGCCAGCAGCCCATGGACTGCGGATACGCAGTATTTT	CASSPWTADTQYF
TRBV9	TRBJ1-2	.	.	TGTGCCAGCAGCGTAGGGGCTGATGGAGCTAACTATGGCTACACCTTC	CASSVGADGANYGYTF
TRBV7-8	TRBJ1-5	.	.	TGTGCCAGCAGCTTAGTTACAGATAATCAGCCCCAGCATTTT	CASSLVTDNQPQHF
TRBV7-3	TRBJ2-1	.	.	TGTGCCAGCAGCTTAGGAGGGGGTTACAATGAGCAGTTCTTC	CASSLGGGYNEQFF
TRBV4-2	TRBJ1-2	.	TRBD1	TGTGCCAGCAGCCAAGTTGGGACAGGGGGCGCCGGGGGCTACACCTTC	CASSQVGTGGAGGYTF
TRBV5-4	TRBJ1-3	.	.	TGTGCCAGCAGCCGGGACTTCAGCTCTGGAAACACCATATATTTT	CASSRDFSSGNTIYF
TRBV19	TRBJ1-1	.	TRBD1	TGTGCCAGTAGCGGGTGGGACAGTGCTTTCTTT	CASSGWDSAFF